Sequencing of this T cell receptor (beta chain) was carried out in a study of T cell responses to AZD1222 COVID-19 vaccine. Study-level results: The study found vaccine-associated CD4 TCRs spanning spike, dominant at 160-218 and 743-854. Only five to seven AZD1222 recipients tested seropositive at baseline.

This clone appeared once. As yet, its antigen is unknown. Profiled with immunoSEQ multiplex PCR; TCRdb holds only in-frame clones, not every one. The sample has some 170,000 clones, 85% to 90% seen once; the top ten hold roughly 4%. Looked up from germline, CDR1 is ENHRY and CDR2 is SYGVKD. This CDR3 spans 15 amino acids. V was trimmed by 3 bases and J by 0 bases, leaving 11 bases between them. The V gene is TRBV10-3, the J gene TRBJ1-1, with no clear D. The receptor's source is an adult who received the MenACWY meningococcal vaccine as a control. The source was peripheral blood, collected 28 days after the second dose of the MenACWY control vaccine. Here the CDR3 reads CAISEEESLNTEAFF. Written as DNA, the CDR3 is TGTGCCATCAGTGAAGAGGAGTCTTTGAACACTGAAGCTTTCTTT.